These 26 T cell receptor beta chains share one sample of origin, sequenced in a study of T cell responses to AZD1222 COVID-19 vaccine. Produced via immunoSEQ multiplex PCR; TCRdb's table is partial and in-frame only. The table lists 80,000 or so clones, 75% to 95% of them singletons. Sequenced here: peripheral blood, sampled on day 0 of MenACWY control vaccination. These receptors came from an adult in good health.

J is TRBJ1-5 and V is TRBV27; 7 bases map to TRBD1. CDR1 and CDR2 (germline): MNHEY, SMNVEV (reference sequence). The CDR3 contains 15 residues. Trimming at V came to 4 bases and at J to 5 bases, leaving 8 bases not matched to a gene. For the CDR3, the DNA is TGTGCCAGCAGTTCGGACAGGTCCCTCTATCAGCCCCAGCATTTT. Its protein product is CASSSDRSLYQPQHF.

This chain uses TRBV20-1 with TRBJ1-2, with 10 nucleotides matching TRBD1. The J segment lost 8 bases and the V segment lost 6 bases, leaving 3 bases of the junction unmatched. Germline CDR1 and CDR2: DFQATT and SNEGSKA (reference sequence). The CDR3 has 11 amino acids. The CDR3 loop is CSARTGGGYTF. CDR3 DNA: TGCAGTGCGAGGACAGGGGGGGGCTACACCTTC.

The J gene is TRBJ2-3, the V gene TRBV30; D possibly corresponds to TRBD2 (6 bases). The V and J ends lost 0 bases and 0 bases respectively, with 7 bases between them. Germline CDR1 reads GTSNPN; CDR2 reads SVGIG (reference sequence). This CDR3 contains 14 residues. The CDR3, as DNA: TGTGCCTGGAGTGTAGGAGGGAGCACAGATACGCAGTATTTT. Its translation: CAWSVGGSTDTQYF.

This CDR3 reads CASSLEGGAGLFTGELFF. CDR3 coding DNA: TGTGCCAGCAGCTTAGAAGGGGGAGCGGGGCTTTTCACCGGGGAGCTGTTTTTT. The rearrangement links TRBV7-6 to TRBJ2-2, with a possible D match to TRBD2 (7 bases). The CDR3 covers 18 residues. V was clipped by 1 base and J by 4 bases, with 19 bases between them. Per the germline V gene, CDR1 is SGHVS and CDR2 is FNYEAQ. The full variable domain, rest sourced from reference TRBV7-6 and TRBJ2-2, is GAGVSQSPRYKVTKRGQDVALRCDPISGHVSLYWYRQALGQGPEFLTYFNYEAQQDKSGLPNDRFSAERPEGSISTLTIQRTEQRDSAMYRCASSLEGGAGLFTGELFFGEGSRLTVL.

The CDR3 DNA follows: TGTGCCAGCAGAGGCGCGACCTACGAGCAGTACTTC. Translating gives CASRGATYEQYF. The rearrangement links TRBV3-1 (or the pseudogene TRBV3-2) to TRBJ2-7; D gene ambiguous. The V and J ends lost 6 bases and 2 bases respectively, with 8 bases between them. This CDR3 is 12 amino acids long. Germline CDR1 reads LGHDT; CDR2 reads YNNKEL (reference sequence).

This chain joins TRBV5-1 and TRBJ1-4; the D is unclear. The germline V gene has CDR1 SGHRS and CDR2 YFSETQ. The ends were cut back, 7 bases at V and 0 bases at J, with 7 bases in the middle. The CDR3 is 13 amino acids. The CDR3 loop is CASGISTNEKLFF. In DNA form, the CDR3 reads TGCGCCAGCGGCATTTCAACTAATGAAAAACTGTTTTTT.

This chain joins TRBV27 and TRBJ2-1; D gene ambiguous. The CDR3 length is 11 residues. The germline CDR1 and CDR2 sequences are MNHEY and SMNVEV (reference sequence). Trimming removed 5 bases at V and 9 bases at J, with 8 bases between. CDR3 sequence reads: CASSKGGEQFF. CDR3 DNA sequence: TGTGCCAGCAGTAAAGGCGGTGAGCAGTTCTTC.

The rearrangement uses TRBV3-1 (or the pseudogene TRBV3-2) and TRBJ2-6; 9 bases fit TRBD1. With V trimmed by 0 bases and J by 2 bases, 8 bases remained unmatched. From germline, CDR1 is LGHDT and CDR2 YNNKEL (reference sequence). The CDR3 is 19 residues long. The CDR3 here is CASSQDRRTGVAGANVLTF. The CDR3 coding sequence is TGTGCCAGCAGCCAAGATCGAAGGACAGGGGTAGCTGGGGCCAACGTCCTGACTTTC.

The chain's CDR3 is CASSLENSPLHF. The CDR3 region has the DNA TGTGCCAGCAGCTTAGAGAATTCACCCCTCCACTTT. The chain employs TRBV7-9 and TRBJ1-6; D gene ambiguous. The CDR3 extends over 12 amino acids. The V gene lost 1 base and the J gene lost 7 bases, with 2 bases spanning the gap. Germline V CDR1 and CDR2: SEHNR, FQNEAQ (reference sequence).

CDR3 bases: TGTGCCATCAGGGAGAGGCGGACAGGGGAATACAATGAGCAGTTCTTC. Translating it yields CAIRERRTGEYNEQFF. The chain combines TRBV10-3 with TRBJ2-1; 9 bases are shared with TRBD1. The CDR3 consists of 16 residues. Germline lookup yields CDR1 ENHRY and CDR2 SYGVKD. V gave up 6 bases and J gave up 4 bases; unmatched junction bases: 10.

The genes are TRBV10-3 and TRBJ1-1; a possible D gene is TRBD1 (5 bases). Germline lookup yields CDR1 ENHRY and CDR2 SYGVKD. V was pared by 3 bases and J by 4 bases, with 12 bases between. There are 14 residues in the CDR3. The CDR3 bases are TGTGCCATCAGTGATGGGGGGATAGGCACTGAAGCTTTCTTT. Translated: CAISDGGIGTEAFF.

The J gene is TRBJ1-1, the V gene TRBV6-5; D call uncertain. CDR1 and CDR2 (germline): MNHEY, SVGAGI. V lost 7 bases and J lost 6, with 9 bases in between. The CDR3 sequence is 11 residues long. The CDR3 spells CASIWAAEAFF. CDR3 coding DNA: TGTGCCAGCATCTGGGCTGCTGAAGCTTTCTTT.

The rearrangement links TRBV5-5 to TRBJ1-4; D remains unclear. Germline assignment: CDR1 SGHKS and CDR2 YYEKEE (reference sequence). The V end lost 0 bases, the J end lost 6 bases, and 6 bases lay between the germline ends. This CDR3 spans 13 amino acids. CDR3 amino acids: CASSLVGDEKLFF. In nucleotides, the CDR3 is TGTGCCAGCAGCTTGGTCGGGGATGAAAAACTGTTTTTT.

The chain couples TRBV28 to TRBJ1-5; 7 bases match TRBD1. V was pared by 3 bases and J by 6 bases, with 20 bases of the junction left unmatched. Germline loops: CDR1 MDHEN, CDR2 SYDVKM. The length of the CDR3 is 19 residues. CDR3 sequence: CASSFPGTVYEGMGQPQHF. The CDR3, as DNA: TGTGCCAGCAGTTTCCCCGGGACAGTCTACGAGGGAATGGGTCAGCCCCAGCATTTT.

The chain has TRBV9 and TRBJ1-2; 7 bases align to TRBD1. The CDR3 totals 14 residues. Germline CDR1 and CDR2: SGDLS and YYNGEE. The junction had 6 bases not matched to a gene; V was cut back by 4 bases and J by 3 bases. The CDR3 loop reads CASSLLQGDYGYTF. CDR3 DNA: TGTGCCAGCAGCCTCCTCCAGGGGGACTATGGCTACACCTTC.

The chain has TRBV11-1 and TRBJ2-7; possibly TRBD2 for D (7 bases). The V gene's germline CDR1 is SGHAT and CDR2 FQDESV (reference sequence). The CDR3 runs 15 residues. Trimming shortened V by 5 bases and J by 6 bases, and 20 bases separated the two germline ends. This CDR3 reads CASSHYGGHAPEQYF. The CDR3 bases are TGTGCCAGCAGCCATTACGGGGGGCATGCGCCCGAGCAGTACTTC.

The chain recombines TRBV19 with TRBJ1-5; no firm D call. The V end was cut by 4 bases, the J end by 3 bases, with 7 bases between. Germline CDR1 and CDR2: LNHDA and SQIVND (reference sequence). The CDR3 spans 13 residues. The DNA of the CDR3 is TGTGCCAGTAGTAGGCAGGTCAATCAGCCCCAGCATTTT. It encodes CASSRQVNQPQHF.

V gene TRBV30 combines with J gene TRBJ2-1, with 7 positions matching TRBD1. This CDR3 has 13 residues. CDR1 is GTSNPN, CDR2 SVGIG, per germline (reference sequence). The V segment lost 2 bases and the J segment 7 bases; nucleotides outside the gene matches: 5. The CDR3 sequence is CAWSLGGINEQFF. The DNA of the CDR3 is TGTGCCTGGAGTCTAGGGGGCATTAATGAGCAGTTCTTC.

The CDR3 DNA reads TGTGCCAGCAGCCAAGGGGGGATGAACACTGAAGCTTTCTTT. Protein sequence: CASSQGGMNTEAFF. The chain employs TRBV14 and TRBJ1-1, with a possible D match to TRBD1 (5 bases). Germline V CDR1 and CDR2: SGHDN, FVKESK. Trimming removed 1 base at V and 0 bases at J, with 6 bases between. The CDR3 sequence is 14 residues long.

The chain couples TRBV7-9 to TRBJ2-7; weak D call: TRBD1 (5 bases). This CDR3 has 13 amino acids. V lost 6 bases, J lost 1 base, and 10 bases lay in between. From germline, CDR1 is SEHNR and CDR2 FQNEAQ (reference sequence). In DNA, the CDR3 is TGTGCCAGCAGTTACAGGATATCCTACGAGCAGTACTTC. This gives the protein CASSYRISYEQYF. Looking up the rest from reference TRBV7-9 and TRBJ2-7 gives the full variable domain: DTGVSQNPRHKITKRGQNVTFRCDPISEHNRLYWYRQTLGQGPEFLTYFQNEAQLEKSRLLSDRFSAERPKGSFSTLEIQRTEQGDSAMYLCASSYRISYEQYFGPGTRLTVT.

The sample holds one count of this clone. The rearrangement links TRBV19 to TRBJ2-7, with D perhaps matching TRBD1 (6 bases). Between the trimmed V and J ends, which lost 3 bases and 3 bases, there was a span of 15 bases. CDR1 is LNHDA, CDR2 SQIVND, per germline (reference sequence). The CDR3 length is 15 residues. The CDR3 coding sequence is TGTGCCAGTAGTATGCAGGGGCCAGGTAACTACGAGCAGTACTTC. It specifies CASSMQGPGNYEQYF.

This clone turned up a few times. J is TRBJ1-1 and V is TRBV18; unclear D gene. This CDR3 is 13 amino acids long. Germline CDR1 is KGHSH and CDR2 is LQKENI. Trimming pared 6 bases from V and 2 bases from J, leaving 10 bases between. CDR3 protein: CASSLDLNTEAFF. The DNA for the CDR3 is TGTGCCAGCTCCCTGGACCTTAACACTGAAGCTTTCTTT.

This clone was observed a handful of times. J is TRBJ1-4 and V is TRBV6-5; tentatively, D is TRBD1 (5 bases). Per germline, CDR1 MNHEY and CDR2 SVGAGI. The V and J ends lost 10 bases and 8 bases respectively, with 17 bases between them. The CDR3 is made up of 13 amino acids. Here the CDR3 DNA reads TGTGCCATCTCGACAGCTAGAAGCGAAAAACTGTTTTTT. Protein product: CAISTARSEKLFF.

The chain employs TRBV30 and TRBJ2-7; a possible D gene is TRBD1 (6 bases). V was trimmed by 2 bases and J by 7 bases, leaving 15 bases between them. Germline assignment: CDR1 GTSNPN and CDR2 SVGIG (reference sequence). The CDR3 length is 13 residues. The CDR3: CAWSSGDVKEQYF. The CDR3, as DNA: TGTGCCTGGAGTTCAGGGGACGTGAAGGAGCAGTACTTC. Variable domain in full (rest from reference TRBV30 and TRBJ2-7): SQTIHQWPATLVQPVGSPLSLECTVEGTSNPNLYWYRQAAGRGLQLLFYSVGIGQISSEVPQNLSASRPQDRQFILSSKKLLLSDSGFYLCAWSSGDVKEQYFGPGTRLTVT.

The chain is built from TRBV7-8 and TRBJ2-2; D call uncertain. Germline CDR1 and CDR2: SGHVS and FQNEAQ. Deletions cut 5 bases from V and 7 bases from J, with 17 bases between. The CDR3 spans 15 residues. The CDR3 sequence: CASSTIRQAHGELFF. The CDR3, as DNA: TGTGCCAGCAGCACCATACGGCAGGCCCACGGGGAGCTGTTTTTT.

This clone has only one observation. The V and J genes are TRBV19 and TRBJ2-7, with 7 bases matching TRBD2. The CDR3 extends over 13 amino acids. Looked up from germline, CDR1 is LNHDA and CDR2 is SQIVND (reference sequence). The trim removed 7 bases at V and 6 bases at J, leaving 9 bases unmatched. The CDR3 protein is CASTPGRVSEQYF. In nucleotides, the CDR3 is TGTGCCAGTACCCCAGGGAGGGTCTCCGAGCAGTACTTC.